This T cell receptor (beta chain) comes out of a study of blood T cells in healthy people across ages (dated by TCRdb to the mid-2010s). General notes on the study: In model experiments, roughly one uniquely barcoded TCR beta cDNA molecule per two T cells was captured by template switching. To track age-related changes in TCR beta repertoire diversity, the study relied on deep sequencing normalized with unique cDNA molecular identifiers. The donors were split into four age groups: young (average around 15 years), middle-aged (roughly 40), aged (approximately 60) and long-lived (about 82). Donors of different ages were randomly distributed across sequencing lanes to avoid experimental bias. For two donors (one aged 18 to 29 and one aged 80 or older), the study analyzed two additional independent replicas of 1 million unique cDNA reads from the same blood draw.

CDR1 and CDR2 are read off the germline V gene as SGHAT and FQNNGV. Inclusive of the bounding cysteine and phenylalanine, the CDR3 is 14 residues long. The read is trimmed to its CDR3 DNA, 42 bases read in frame from base 1. V is cut back by 5 bases and J by 3 bases, with 7 bases in the junction unmatched. Library construction relied on 5' RACE. The sequencer listed for this sample is Illumina HiSeq 2500. A second 7 to 11 cycle PCR used a sample-barcoded 5' primer and a J-beta primer mix. A template-switch 5' adaptor carrying 12 random nucleotides introduced a unique molecular identifier onto each TCR beta cDNA molecule. Each sample yielded at least 2.5 million CDR3-containing paired-end reads. The Mint cDNA synthesis kit, primed by a TRBC-specific oligonucleotide, was used to synthesize first-strand cDNA from all RNA. After uracil-DNA glycosylase treatment, a first 18-cycle PCR used universal primers M1SS and BC2_uni_R on all cDNA. As for the original processing: Each sample was normalized by randomly selecting 1 million high-quality reads, each carrying a distinct molecular identifier. Instead of being binned into consensus sequences, reads with shared molecular identifiers were discarded. MiTCR, run with a Q25 quality threshold and the strictest error-elimination algorithm, handled CDR3 identification, clonotype clustering and error correction. Lower-bound total TCR beta diversity was estimated with a nonparametric unseen species model using Euler transformation. The public reads were quality trimmed at Q25 with fastp and then assembled into clones with MiXCR by TCRdb, keeping productive beta chains. CDR3 protein duplicates are merged, each entry listing the most common genes and DNA. The authors' filters were not applied to this entry. This sample has 600,000 to 800,000 distinct CDR3 sequences in its table, and roughly 20% of those were observed once. Jointly, the top ten make up around 3.4% of the sample.

This clonotype was seen a handful of times. Its binding antigen is unknown. Base-call qualities are not available, and no considerably larger clone is one nucleotide away. The roughly 42 donors, aged about 6 to 100 years, were systemically healthy Caucasian individuals from Russia. Each donor gave ten milliliters of peripheral blood, collected into EDTA-treated Vacutainer tubes. Ficoll-Paque density-gradient centrifugation was used to isolate PBMCs, with at least 7 million per sample. Total RNA was extracted from PBMCs with Trizol reagent, with at least 6 micrograms obtained per sample. The percentages of naive CD45RAhigh/CD27high T cells were determined by flow cytometry on a PBMC aliquot from every donor. Points the paper makes about the study in general: Donor CMV infection status was unknown, potentially confounding age-related changes in expanded clonotypes. The long-lived group showed more naive CD4+ T cells, fewer expanded clones and increased TCR diversity than the aged group, suggesting age selection. Because profiling used bulk unsorted PBMCs, naive and antigen-experienced compartments could not be compared conclusively. As age increased, observed TCR beta diversity per million T cells dropped in a roughly linear way, and a significant reduction was already evident by age about 40. Observed TCR beta diversity correlated strongly with the percentage of naive T cells measured by flow cytometry. Estimates of total diversity based on one million sequenced T cells were regarded as lower bounds and as underestimates.

The clonotype was recovered from a man aged 65 to 85 in good health. What was sequenced was blood. The sequence links TRBV11-2 to TRBJ2-7; 7 central bases correspond to TRBD2. The CDR3 protein: CASSRSSGFYEQYF. The DNA sequence reads TGTGCCAGCAGCCGAAGTAGCGGGTTCTACGAGCAGTACTTC. The variable domain in full, with residues beyond the CDR3 obtained from the reference TRBV11-2 and TRBJ2-7 genes, is EAGVAQSPRYKIIEKRQSVAFWCNPISGHATLYWYQQILGQGPKLLIQFQNNGVVDDSQLPKDRFSAERLKGVDSTLKIQPAKLEDSAVYLCASSRSSGFYEQYFGPGTRLTVT.